This T cell receptor (beta chain) came from a study of Graves' ophthalmopathy and Graves' hyperthyroidism. Study findings and constraints: Blood also carried most expanded thyroid clonotypes exceeding 0.001 frequency.

Diagnosis relied on clinical symptoms, serum thyroxine, TRAb, thyroid ultrasound and orbital computed tomography. Scientists amplified the TCR beta CDR3 regions from RNA transcripts. Second-round multiplex PCR came after first-round RT-PCR with HTBI primers. A single record per CDR3 protein comes from TCRdb applying MiXCR to the multiplex PCR reads. The repertoire holds around 1,000,000 distinct CDR3 sequences, with less than 45% as singletons. This clonotype was recorded many times. Its antigen is undetermined. This CDR3 is 16 amino acids long. Germline CDR1 SGDLS, CDR2 YYNGEE. J lost 5 bases, V lost 0 bases, and 5 bases had no gene match.

Sequences were obtained from peripheral blood or thyroid tissue (not recorded which). The sequence was collected from an adult man with Graves' hyperthyroidism. The chain has TRBV9 and TRBJ1-1, with 12 bases aligning to TRBD1. CDR3 sequence (DNA): TGTGCCAGCAGCGTAGACCGGGACAGGGGGCAGACTGAAGCTTTCTTT. Translated: CASSVDRDRGQTEAFF. Using reference TRBV9 and TRBJ1-1 for the parts outside the CDR3, the full variable domain is DSGVTQTPKHLITATGQRVTLRCSPRSGDLSVYWYQQSLDQGLQFLIQYYNGEERAKGNILERFSAQQFPDLHSELNLSSLELGDSALYFCASSVDRDRGQTEAFFGQGTRLTVV.